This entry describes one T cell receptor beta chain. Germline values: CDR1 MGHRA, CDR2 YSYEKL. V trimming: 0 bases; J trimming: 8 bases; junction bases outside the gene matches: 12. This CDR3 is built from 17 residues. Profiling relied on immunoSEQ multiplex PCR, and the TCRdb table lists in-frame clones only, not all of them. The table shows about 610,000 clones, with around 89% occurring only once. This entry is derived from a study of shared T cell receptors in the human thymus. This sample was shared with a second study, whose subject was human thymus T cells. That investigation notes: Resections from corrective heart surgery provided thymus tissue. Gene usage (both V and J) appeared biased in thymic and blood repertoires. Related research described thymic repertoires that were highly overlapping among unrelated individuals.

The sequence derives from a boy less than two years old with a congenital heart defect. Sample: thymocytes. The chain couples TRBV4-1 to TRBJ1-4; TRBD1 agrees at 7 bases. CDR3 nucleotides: TGCGCCAGCAGCCAAGATCGGAGGGGGCCTGGTGTCGAAAAACTGTTTTTT. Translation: CASSQDRRGPGVEKLFF.